The rows below give T cell receptor beta chains drawn from one sample of a study of response to subunit inactivated influenza vaccine. TCRdb reprocessed the RT-PCR reads via MiXCR and lists one record per CDR3 protein. The data contain about 170,000 distinct CDR3 sequences, over 9.5% of them singletons. These data are also associated with another study on T cells expressing NK-cell markers.

The sequencing here drew on CD8+ T cells sorted from PBMCs, taken approximately 12 days after vaccination. These receptors were obtained from a middle-aged man who received an inactivated influenza vaccine. Each CDR3 is given with its conserved first and last residue. D genes are given only for firm matches. Not all rows give a size; the values are once, few, many and, for expanded clones, a class.

CDR3aa | CDR3nt | j_gene | d_gene | abundance | v_gene
CASSYDYSTNQPQHF | TGTGCCAGCAGTTATGATTATAGCACCAATCAGCCCCAGCATTTT | TRBJ1-5 | NA | NA | TRBV28
CASSLVLVGGGETQYF | TGTGCCAGCAGCTTAGTCCTGGTAGGGGGTGGAGAGACCCAGTACTTC | TRBJ2-5 | NA | few | TRBV7-6
CASSVGGHKSTDTQYF | TGTGCCAGCAGCGTAGGCGGCCACAAGAGCACAGATACGCAGTATTTT | TRBJ2-3 | NA | NA | TRBV9
CASSYNRVNYEQYF | TGTGCCAGCAGTTATAACCGGGTCAACTACGAGCAGTACTTC | TRBJ2-7 | NA | few | TRBV6-5
CASSPPGPEQFF | TGTGCCAGCAGTCCCCCGGGACCTGAGCAGTTCTTC | TRBJ2-1 | NA | NA | TRBV12-3/TRBV12-4
CASSTTKRTSMAGELFF | TGTGCCAGCAGCACTACGAAGCGGACCTCCATGGCCGGGGAGCTGTTTTTT | TRBJ2-2 | NA | many | TRBV7-9
CASTYNRDKEAFF | TGTGCCAGTACTTATAACAGGGACAAAGAAGCTTTCTTT | TRBJ1-1 | NA | NA | TRBV19
CASSGDGYNEQFF | TGTGCCAGCAGTGGTGACGGGTACAATGAGCAGTTCTTC | TRBJ2-1 | NA | NA | TRBV6-6
CASTNTGELFF | TGTGCCAGCACAAACACCGGGGAGCTGTTTTTT | TRBJ2-2 | NA | many | TRBV27
CASSQGSSGSTDTQYF | TGTGCCAGCAGCCAAGGCTCTAGCGGGAGCACAGATACGCAGTATTTT | TRBJ2-3 | TRBD2 | NA | TRBV9
CASSQSIFETQYF | TGCGCCAGCAGCCAATCGATTTTCGAGACCCAGTACTTC | TRBJ2-5 | NA | few | TRBV4-1
CASSVYQQGATEAFF | TGTGCCAGCAGCGTATACCAACAGGGAGCCACTGAAGCTTTCTTT | TRBJ1-1 | NA | NA | TRBV9
CASSDNQPQHF | TGTGCCAGCAGTGATAATCAGCCCCAGCATTTT | TRBJ1-5 | NA | NA | TRBV28
CASSHPVLAGFADTQYF | TGTGCCAGCAGTCACCCAGTGCTAGCGGGGTTTGCAGATACGCAGTATTTT | TRBJ2-3 | TRBD2 | NA | TRBV12-3/TRBV12-4
CASSYLLPGNEQFF | TGTGCCAGCAGTTATCTTCTCCCGGGCAATGAGCAGTTCTTC | TRBJ2-1 | NA | medium-sized | TRBV6-2/TRBV6-3
CASSYSFNEQFF | TGTGCCAGCAGTTACTCGTTCAATGAGCAGTTCTTC | TRBJ2-1 | NA | many | TRBV6-2/TRBV6-3
CASSASGTSASNTGELFF | TGTGCCAGCAGCGCGTCCGGGACTAGCGCTTCGAACACCGGGGAGCTGTTTTTT | TRBJ2-2 | TRBD2 | many | TRBV9
CSVGYQGVNTEAFF | TGCAGCGTTGGATACCAGGGCGTGAACACTGAAGCTTTCTTT | TRBJ1-1 | NA | few | TRBV29-1
CASSATGSWDTEAFF | TGTGCCAGCAGTGCTACAGGGAGTTGGGACACTGAAGCTTTCTTT | TRBJ1-1 | NA | many | TRBV25-1
CSVELGGSGLKNTQYF | TGCAGCGTTGAGCTAGGAGGGTCAGGACTGAAGAATACGCAGTATTTT | TRBJ2-3 | NA | NA | TRBV29-1
CASSYRTSGYNEQFF | TGTGCCAGCAGTTACCGGACTAGCGGATACAATGAGCAGTTCTTC | TRBJ2-1 | TRBD2 | NA | TRBV6-5
CASSYLREGNTGELFF | TGTGCCAGCAGTTACCTCCGGGAGGGGAACACCGGGGAGCTGTTTTTT | TRBJ2-2 | TRBD2 | NA | TRBV6-5